These T cell receptor beta chains were read from a single sample in a study of cytomegalovirus exposure and HLA in healthy donors. Sequencing was performed with immunoSEQ multiplex PCR; in TCRdb, only in-frame clones are kept and a portion is missing. This sample's clone table lists more than 140,000 clones. Sequencing was carried out using PBMCs. These receptors all stem from a woman younger than 30 in good health and CMV-seronegative. The CDR3 runs from the conserved cysteine through the conserved F or W. D genes are given only for firm matches.

TRBD2	TRBV7-2	TRBJ2-7	CASSPGWGGAYEQYF	TGTGCCAGCAGCCCCGGATGGGGGGGAGCCTACGAGCAGTACTTC
TRBD1	TRBV5-1	TRBJ2-7	CASSLGQGVYEQYF	TGCGCCAGCAGCTTGGGTCAGGGGGTCTACGAGCAGTACTTC
TRBD1	TRBV29-1	TRBJ2-7	CSVGQGYNEQYF	TGCAGCGTCGGACAGGGGTACAACGAGCAGTACTTC
-	TRBV28	TRBJ2-4	CASSLRGLRKGLAKNIQYF	TGTGCCAGCAGTTTAAGGGGGTTACGGAAAGGGCTAGCCAAAAACATTCAGTACTTC
TRBD2	TRBV7-8	TRBJ2-1	CASSPLGLAVHNEQFF	TGTGCCAGCAGCCCACTCGGACTAGCAGTGCACAATGAGCAGTTCTTC
-	TRBV30	TRBJ2-3	CAWNLGMRDTDTQYF	TGTGCCTGGAACCTTGGAATGAGGGACACAGATACGCAGTATTTT
-	TRBV27	TRBJ1-1	CASSFAGAGVNTEAFF	TGTGCCAGCAGTTTCGCGGGGGCGGGCGTGAACACTGAAGCTTTCTTT
-	TRBV5-1	TRBJ1-4	CASSPGHSVGEKLFF	TGCGCCAGCAGCCCCGGACATTCGGTAGGCGAAAAACTGTTTTTT
TRBD2	TRBV5-4	TRBJ2-3	CASSLKREHQDTQYF	TGTGCCAGCAGCTTAAAGCGGGAGCATCAAGATACGCAGTATTTT
-	TRBV7-3	TRBJ2-3	CASSALGGSSNTQYF	TGTGCCAGCAGCGCTCTGGGTGGGAGCTCGAATACGCAGTATTTT
TRBD2	TRBV9	TRBJ2-7	CASSTHPGTSGAPVEQYF	TGTGCCAGCAGCACCCATCCCGGGACTAGCGGGGCACCAGTGGAGCAGTACTTC
-	TRBV5-1	TRBJ1-1	CASSDQQGNTEAFF	TGCGCCAGCAGCGACCAACAGGGGAACACTGAAGCTTTCTTT
TRBD1	TRBV18	TRBJ1-3	CASSPRQGPYTIYF	TGTGCCAGCTCACCCAGACAGGGCCCCTACACCATATATTTT
-	TRBV7-2	TRBJ2-1	CASRSGSGNEQFF	TGTGCCAGCAGGTCAGGGTCCGGCAATGAGCAGTTCTTC
-	TRBV5-1	TRBJ1-2	CASSLVSGGVVTYGYTF	TGCGCCAGCAGCTTGGTTTCGGGAGGGGTGGTGACCTATGGCTACACCTTC
-	TRBV7-9	TRBJ1-5	CASSLVSTVEQRPQHF	TGTGCCAGCAGCTTAGTTTCGACCGTTGAGCAGCGGCCCCAGCATTTT
-	TRBV7-3	TRBJ1-4	CASSRYEKLFF	TGTGCCAGCAGCCGGTATGAAAAACTGTTTTTT
-	TRBV6-6	TRBJ1-3	CASTSGSGNTIYF	TGTGCCAGCACTTCCGGCTCTGGAAACACCATATATTTT
-	TRBV6-6	TRBJ2-3	CASSSSGLSTDTQYF	TGTGCCAGCAGTTCAAGCGGGCTGAGCACAGATACGCAGTATTTT
TRBD2	TRBV7-3	TRBJ2-2	CASSELAGGQTGELFF	TGTGCCAGCAGCGAACTAGCGGGAGGACAAACCGGGGAGCTGTTTTTT
TRBD1	TRBV25-1	TRBJ2-1	CASSELGTGYNEQFF	TGTGCCAGCAGTGAATTAGGGACAGGGTACAATGAGCAGTTCTTC
-	TRBV9	TRBJ1-2	CASSAQGNYGYTF	TGTGCCAGCAGCGCCCAGGGTAACTATGGCTACACCTTC
TRBD2	TRBV10-3	TRBJ2-7	CAISESSTSGISYEQYF	TGTGCCATCAGTGAGTCATCGACTAGCGGGATCTCCTACGAGCAGTACTTC
-	TRBV11-2	TRBJ1-4	CASSRGTNEKLFF	TGTGCCAGCAGCCGCGGGACTAATGAAAAACTGTTTTTT
TRBD1	TRBV27	TRBJ2-5	CASSFGQGKQETQYF	TGTGCCAGCAGCTTTGGACAGGGTAAACAAGAGACCCAGTACTTC
-	TRBV10-2	TRBJ2-6	CASSETDGAGGANVLTF	TGCGCCAGCAGTGAGACGGATGGGGCCGGTGGGGCCAACGTCCTGACTTTC
-	TRBV9	TRBJ2-2	CASSVVLYGELFF	TGTGCCAGCAGCGTAGTTCTATACGGGGAGCTGTTTTTT
-	TRBV29-1	TRBJ2-3	CGLRDLATSTDTQYF	TGCGGCTTGAGGGATTTAGCTACTAGCACAGATACGCAGTATTTT
TRBD2	TRBV25-1	TRBJ2-2	CARLATGELFF	TGTGCGCGACTAGCCACCGGGGAGCTGTTTTTT
TRBD1	TRBV7-2	TRBJ1-1	CASSPGQGRRVTEAFF	TGTGCCAGCAGCCCGGGACAGGGTAGGCGAGTCACTGAAGCTTTCTTT
-	TRBV21-1	TRBJ2-5	CASSKERWRGNPLRAQYF	TGTGCCAGCAGCAAAGAGAGATGGCGAGGGAACCCCCTCCGGGCCCAGTACTTC
-	TRBV5-1	TRBJ2-7	CASSFNPRYEQYF	TGCGCCAGCAGCTTCAATCCTAGATACGAGCAGTACTTC
-	TRBV7-9	TRBJ1-2	CATDMGPQTF	TGTGCCACAGATATGGGGCCGCAGACCTTC
-	TRBV6-1	TRBJ1-4	CASSVQGNEKLFF	TGTGCCAGCAGTGTTCAGGGAAATGAAAAACTGTTTTTT
TRBD2	TRBV7-3	TRBJ2-3	CASSLGSSGLDTQYF	TGTGCCAGCAGCTTAGGGTCTAGCGGATTAGATACGCAGTATTTT
TRBD2	TRBV11-2	TRBJ2-1	CASSPGPHSGRNQFF	TGTGCCAGCAGCCCCGGACCCCATAGCGGGAGAAATCAGTTCTTC
-	TRBV15	TRBJ1-1	CATSPPQGNTEAFF	TGTGCCACCAGCCCACCACAGGGAAACACTGAAGCTTTCTTT
-	TRBV9	TRBJ2-5	CASSVAGVGETQYF	TGTGCCAGCAGCGTAGCGGGAGTGGGGGAGACCCAGTACTTC
-	TRBV20-1	TRBJ2-6	CSARTDWALTF	TGCAGTGCTAGGACGGACTGGGCCCTGACTTTC
-	TRBV4-1	TRBJ2-7	CASSRVEDTANEQYF	TGCGCCAGCAGCCGAGTCGAGGACACAGCTAACGAGCAGTACTTC
-	TRBV11-2	TRBJ1-2	CASSLGASKVGGDVYGYTF	TGTGCCAGCAGCTTAGGGGCTTCAAAAGTCGGAGGTGACGTCTATGGCTACACCTTC
TRBD2	TRBV11-2	TRBJ2-3	CASSWLAEEYTDTQYF	TGTGCCAGCAGCTGGCTAGCGGAGGAATACACAGATACGCAGTATTTT
-	TRBV19	TRBJ1-4	CASSGSTTGVGEKLFF	TGTGCCAGTAGTGGATCTACGACAGGTGTGGGTGAAAAACTGTTTTTT
TRBD1	TRBV6-6	TRBJ1-1	CASSWDRDMNTEAFF	TGTGCCAGCAGTTGGGACAGGGATATGAACACTGAAGCTTTCTTT
-	TRBV5-1	TRBJ2-5	CASSSNSGVAETQYF	TGCGCCAGCAGCTCTAATAGCGGAGTGGCAGAGACCCAGTACTTC
TRBD1	TRBV9	TRBJ1-2	CASSGTTGAHYGYTF	TGTGCCAGCAGCGGGACGACAGGGGCGCACTATGGCTACACCTTC
-	TRBV2	TRBJ1-1	CASRIRPGANTEAFF	TGTGCCAGCAGGATTCGTCCGGGAGCAAACACTGAAGCTTTCTTT
TRBD2	TRBV11-3	TRBJ2-1	CASSQWGTSPSSYNEQFF	TGTGCCAGCAGCCAGTGGGGGACTAGCCCGAGCTCCTACAATGAGCAGTTCTTC
TRBD1	TRBV5-1	TRBJ1-3	CASSLGTGWGLGNTIYF	TGCGCCAGCAGCTTGGGGACAGGGTGGGGCCTTGGAAACACCATATATTTT
TRBD2	TRBV16	TRBJ2-7	CASSGHGGIFSYEQYF	TGTGCCAGCAGTGGGCACGGGGGGATTTTCTCCTACGAGCAGTACTTC
-	TRBV7-9	TRBJ1-1	CASSFALGANTEAFF	TGTGCCAGCAGCTTCGCTTTGGGGGCGAACACTGAAGCTTTCTTT
-	TRBV27	TRBJ1-1	CASSPSGSGVAFF	TGTGCCAGCAGTCCCTCGGGGTCGGGAGTAGCTTTCTTT
-	TRBV7-9	TRBJ1-5	CASSFGYGSQPQHF	TGTGCCAGCAGCTTTGGGTACGGGTCTCAGCCCCAGCATTTT